Listed below are T cell receptor beta chains from one sample, sequenced in a study of blood T cell repertoires in COVID-19. Only in-frame clones appear in the TCRdb table, and some are missing; sequencing was by immunoSEQ multiplex PCR. The repertoire holds a few hundred thousand clones, with about 85% as singletons. The specimen was peripheral blood. The receptors shown here come from a woman under 30 with acute or convalescent COVID-19. Both conserved end residues are part of each CDR3. A D gene is named only where the DNA matches it firmly. Clone size appears in some rows only: once, few, many, or a class for an expanded clone.

>.|TRBV24-1|.|TRBJ1-6|16
CDTGIITPGALDTLHF
TGTGACACCGGTATTATCACCCCAGGGGCGCTGGATACCCTCCACTTT
>TRBD2|TRBV4-2|.|TRBJ2-7|16
CASSQGLPGLVYEQYF
TGTGCCAGCAGCCAAGGTCTCCCGGGACTAGTTTACGAGCAGTACTTC
>.|TRBV6-6|.|TRBJ1-2|14
CASRSRDTNYGYTF
TGTGCCAGCAGGTCCCGGGACACCAACTATGGCTACACCTTC
>TRBD1|TRBV18|few|TRBJ1-5|13
CASTGGGSQPQHF
TGTGCCAGCACAGGGGGCGGAAGTCAGCCCCAGCATTTT
>.|TRBV6-1|.|TRBJ1-2|20
CASSEGQFSRVYPSPHGYTF
TGTGCCAGCAGTGAAGGTCAATTTTCCAGGGTTTACCCGAGCCCACATGGCTACACCTTC
>.|TRBV9|.|TRBJ2-2|17
CASSNSFRDSGTGELFF
TGTGCCAGCAGCAACAGTTTCCGGGACTCTGGGACCGGGGAGCTGTTTTTT
>.|TRBV12-5|.|TRBJ2-3|15
CASGLAPLREDTQYF
TGTGCTAGTGGTTTGGCTCCTTTGAGGGAAGATACGCAGTATTTT
>TRBD2|TRBV24-1|.|TRBJ2-5|15
CATSDSSGYQETQYF
TGTGCCACCAGTGATTCTAGCGGGTACCAAGAGACCCAGTACTTC
>TRBD1|TRBV3-1/TRBV3-2|.|TRBJ2-1|17
CASSQHRTAGGLNEQFF
TGTGCCAGCAGCCAACACCGGACGGCAGGGGGTCTCAATGAGCAGTTCTTC
>TRBD2|TRBV24-1|.|TRBJ2-3|17
CATSDAWERGGIHTQYF
TGTGCCACCAGTGACGCCTGGGAGCGGGGGGGCATACATACGCAGTATTTT
>TRBD1|TRBV19|few|TRBJ1-1|16
CASSRGTGVMNTEAFF
TGTGCCAGTAGTAGGGGGACAGGGGTTATGAACACTGAAGCTTTCTTT
>TRBD1|TRBV2|.|TRBJ1-1|14
CASSPGGSNTEAFF
TGTGCCAGCAGTCCAGGGGGCTCGAACACTGAAGCTTTCTTT
>.|TRBV18|.|TRBJ2-7|13
CASSPPSVNEQYF
TGTGCCAGCTCACCACCCTCGGTGAACGAGCAGTACTTC
>.|TRBV19|.|TRBJ2-3|14
CASSSGMSTDTQYF
TGTGCCAGTAGTAGCGGCATGAGCACAGATACGCAGTATTTT
>TRBD1|TRBV7-3|few|TRBJ2-1|14
CASSPGQGGNEQFF
TGTGCCAGCAGCCCAGGACAGGGAGGCAATGAGCAGTTCTTC
>.|TRBV19|few|TRBJ1-5|17
CASKRGTWVVSDQPQHF
TGTGCCAGTAAGAGGGGGACATGGGTCGTTTCCGATCAGCCCCAGCATTTT
>TRBD2|TRBV5-1|once|TRBJ2-3|15
CASSLFGGTGDTQYF
TGCGCCAGCAGCTTGTTCGGGGGGACGGGGGATACGCAGTATTTT
>TRBD1|TRBV28|.|TRBJ1-1|14
CASSSSGGATEAFF
TGTGCCAGCAGTTCATCAGGGGGCGCGACTGAAGCTTTCTTT
>TRBD2|TRBV5-6|.|TRBJ2-1|15
CASSPYGLANNEQFF
TGTGCCAGCAGCCCATACGGACTAGCCAACAATGAGCAGTTCTTC
>.|TRBV6-5|.|TRBJ1-2|13
CASRGGQGYGYTF
TGTGCCAGCAGGGGGGGTCAGGGCTATGGCTACACCTTC
>TRBD2|TRBV19|.|TRBJ2-3|19
CASSFFMGLAGYSTDTQYF
TGTGCCAGTAGTTTCTTCATGGGACTAGCGGGGTATAGCACAGATACGCAGTATTTT
>TRBD1|TRBV30|once|TRBJ2-1|14
CAWIRDRVYNEQFF
TGTGCCTGGATCCGGGACAGGGTCTACAATGAGCAGTTCTTC
>.|TRBV3-1/TRBV3-2|.|TRBJ1-1|12
CASSQGGGSAFF
TGTGCCAGCAGCCAAGGGGGGGGGAGTGCTTTCTTT
>.|TRBV7-6|.|TRBJ1-4|15
CASSLARSTNEKLFF
TGTGCCAGCAGCTTAGCCAGGTCCACTAATGAAAAACTGTTTTTT
>.|TRBV7-3|once|TRBJ2-2|16
CASSLSSGDYTGELFF
TGTGCCAGCAGCTTAAGTTCCGGGGATTACACCGGGGAGCTGTTTTTT
>TRBD2|TRBV7-3|.|TRBJ2-7|17
CASSLSGGLATTYEQYF
TGTGCCAGCAGCTTATCAGGTGGACTAGCGACAACCTACGAGCAGTACTTC
>TRBD1|TRBV15|once|TRBJ1-1|13
CATHDRAITEAFF
TGTGCCACCCACGACAGGGCGATCACTGAAGCTTTCTTT
>TRBD1|TRBV25-1|.|TRBJ1-4|16
CASSDGDRATNEKLFF
TGTGCCAGCAGTGATGGGGACAGGGCTACTAATGAAAAACTGTTTTTT
>.|TRBV5-1|.|TRBJ1-1|13
CASSLGPGNEAFF
TGCGCCAGCAGCTTGGGCCCGGGGAATGAAGCTTTCTTT
>.|TRBV9|.|TRBJ2-2|12
CASSPQDGELFF
TGTGCCAGCAGCCCGCAGGACGGGGAGCTGTTTTTT
>TRBD1|TRBV7-7|few|TRBJ2-6|17
CASSSGPGGSGANVLTF
TGTGCCAGCAGCTCTGGGCCAGGGGGCTCTGGGGCCAACGTCCTGACTTTC
>.|TRBV28|.|TRBJ2-3|14
CASISLKPTDTQYF
TGTGCCAGCATTTCACTGAAACCAACAGATACGCAGTATTTT
>.|TRBV2|.|TRBJ2-5|13
CASSATGFETQYF
TGTGCCAGCAGTGCGACGGGATTCGAGACCCAGTACTTC
>TRBD1|TRBV19|few|TRBJ1-2|14
CASSQGTASYGYTF
TGTGCCAGTAGTCAAGGGACAGCAAGTTATGGCTACACCTTC
>.|TRBV10-3|.|TRBJ1-1|13
CAISISGETEAFF
TGTGCCATCAGCATCTCGGGGGAAACTGAAGCTTTCTTT
>TRBD1|TRBV7-3|.|TRBJ1-3|14
CASSSTGVRYTIYF
TGTGCCAGCAGCTCGACAGGGGTCAGATACACCATATATTTT
>TRBD2|TRBV3-1/TRBV3-2|.|TRBJ2-3|16
CASSREGLALSDTQYF
TGTGCCAGCAGTCGAGAGGGACTAGCGTTGTCAGATACGCAGTATTTT
>TRBD1|TRBV6-5|.|TRBJ2-2|15
CASSYSDRGTGELFF
TGTGCCAGCAGTTACTCGGACAGGGGCACCGGGGAGCTGTTTTTT
>.|TRBV4-1|.|TRBJ1-2|14
CASSPGHANYGYTF
TGCGCCAGCAGCCCCGGACACGCTAACTATGGCTACACCTTC
>TRBD2|TRBV12-5|.|TRBJ2-7|18
CASGLVIGPGGEAYEQYF
TGTGCTAGTGGTTTGGTAATCGGGCCGGGGGGGGAGGCCTACGAGCAGTACTTC
>.|TRBV27|.|TRBJ1-1|14
CASSLEGWNTEAFF
TGTGCCAGCAGTTTAGAGGGATGGAACACTGAAGCTTTCTTT
>.|TRBV19|once|TRBJ1-4|14
CASSIRGVGEKLFF
TGTGCCAGTAGTATTCGGGGGGTTGGAGAAAAACTGTTTTTT